This is a list of T cell receptor beta chains from one sample in a study of shared clonotypes between healthy human individuals. Data came from immunoSEQ multiplex PCR; TCRdb stores just in-frame clones and leaves some out. This table holds about 960,000 clones, over 60% found once. The sample taken for sequencing was memory CD4+ T cells sorted from blood. Receptor source: a man aged 18 to 29 in good health. Each CDR3 is given with its conserved first and last residue. The order of the fields is clone size, V gene, D gene, J gene, CDR3 protein, CDR3 DNA. The D gene is left open where the match is weak. The size field is filled for only some rows; it gives once, few, many or a size class.

size: .
V: TRBV2
D: TRBD2
J: TRBJ2-7
CDR3: CASSEWFLPGTSGRYEQYF
DNA: TGTGCCAGCAGTGAATGGTTCCTTCCCGGGACTAGCGGGCGGTACGAGCAGTACTTC

size: .
V: TRBV18
D: .
J: TRBJ2-7
CDR3: CASSPPSLPRDEQYF
DNA: TGTGCCAGCTCACCACCGTCACTCCCTCGGGACGAGCAGTACTTC

size: .
V: TRBV2
D: .
J: TRBJ1-1
CDR3: CASMGGNTEAFF
DNA: TGTGCCAGCATGGGGGGAAATACTGAAGCTTTCTTT

size: .
V: TRBV10-3
D: .
J: TRBJ1-6
CDR3: CATQGDNSPLHF
DNA: TGTGCCACCCAGGGCGATAATTCACCCCTCCACTTT

size: .
V: TRBV2
D: TRBD2
J: TRBJ2-2
CDR3: CASRKGLAENTGELFF
DNA: TGTGCCAGCAGGAAGGGACTAGCGGAGAACACCGGGGAGCTGTTTTTT

size: .
V: TRBV19
D: .
J: TRBJ2-4
CDR3: CASSMTLSVRAENIQYF
DNA: TGTGCCAGTAGTATGACTCTAAGTGTCAGGGCGGAAAACATTCAGTACTTC

size: .
V: TRBV14
D: .
J: TRBJ2-3
CDR3: CASSPSGADTQYF
DNA: TGTGCCAGCAGCCCATCCGGGGCAGATACGCAGTATTTT

size: .
V: TRBV27
D: .
J: TRBJ1-2
CDR3: CASSLAGGEAGGYTF
DNA: TGTGCCAGCAGCCTGGCGGGGGGCGAGGCTGGTGGCTACACCTTC

size: .
V: TRBV5-1
D: .
J: TRBJ2-5
CDR3: CASSLGSGQETQYF
DNA: TGCGCCAGCAGCTTAGGTTCAGGGCAAGAGACCCAGTACTTC

size: .
V: TRBV28
D: TRBD1
J: TRBJ1-2
CDR3: CASSADRDHGYTF
DNA: TGTGCCAGCAGCGCGGACAGGGATCATGGCTACACCTTC

size: .
V: TRBV2
D: .
J: TRBJ1-4
CDR3: CASSEAPGVWEKLFF
DNA: TGTGCCAGCAGTGAAGCCCCGGGGGTGTGGGAAAAACTGTTTTTT

size: .
V: TRBV7-3
D: .
J: TRBJ2-3
CDR3: CASSPHTGGAYTDTQYF
DNA: TGTGCCAGCAGCCCGCACACAGGGGGGGCCTACACAGATACGCAGTATTTT

size: once
V: TRBV7-2
D: .
J: TRBJ1-4
CDR3: CASSLGGRRNEKLFF
DNA: TGTGCCAGCAGCTTGGGGGGGAGGCGTAATGAAAAACTGTTTTTT

size: .
V: TRBV6-6
D: .
J: TRBJ1-5
CDR3: CASSYSDQPQHF
DNA: TGTGCCAGCAGTTACTCGGATCAGCCCCAGCATTTT

size: .
V: TRBV9
D: TRBD1
J: TRBJ2-7
CDR3: CASSVSGQAYEQYF
DNA: TGTGCCAGCAGCGTGTCAGGACAGGCCTACGAGCAGTACTTC

size: once
V: TRBV10-3
D: .
J: TRBJ2-7
CDR3: CAISESNEQYF
DNA: TGTGCCATCAGTGAGTCAAACGAGCAGTACTTC

size: .
V: TRBV5-6
D: TRBD2
J: TRBJ2-3
CDR3: CASSLVGRGTDTQYF
DNA: TGTGCCAGCAGCTTGGTCGGGAGGGGAACAGATACGCAGTATTTT

size: .
V: TRBV5-6
D: .
J: TRBJ1-5
CDR3: CASSSTVGYQPQHF
DNA: TGTGCCAGCAGCAGTACGGTCGGTTATCAGCCCCAGCATTTT

size: .
V: TRBV9
D: .
J: TRBJ2-3
CDR3: CASSDRAREDTQYF
DNA: TGTGCCAGCAGCGACAGGGCTCGGGAAGATACGCAGTATTTT

size: .
V: TRBV11-2
D: .
J: TRBJ2-5
CDR3: CASSLGEKETQYF
DNA: TGTGCCAGCAGCTTAGGGGAAAAAGAGACCCAGTACTTC

size: .
V: TRBV18
D: .
J: TRBJ2-1
CDR3: CASSPNQAEQFF
DNA: TGTGCCAGCTCACCCAATCAGGCTGAGCAGTTCTTC

size: .
V: TRBV25-1
D: TRBD1
J: TRBJ1-2
CDR3: CASSAGQGYGYTF
DNA: TGTGCCAGCAGTGCGGGACAGGGATATGGCTACACCTTC

size: .
V: TRBV7-9
D: .
J: TRBJ1-1
CDR3: CASSLGPPADTEAFF
DNA: TGTGCCAGCAGCTTAGGACCCCCGGCGGACACTGAAGCTTTCTTT

size: .
V: TRBV9
D: .
J: TRBJ2-7
CDR3: CASSVDPSASSYEQYF
DNA: TGTGCCAGCAGCGTAGACCCTAGCGCGAGCTCCTACGAGCAGTACTTC

size: .
V: TRBV11-3
D: .
J: TRBJ2-5
CDR3: CASSLDAGARTQYF
DNA: TGTGCCAGCAGCTTAGATGCAGGGGCTAGGACCCAGTACTTC

size: .
V: TRBV18
D: .
J: TRBJ2-1
CDR3: CASSSGSSYNEQFF
DNA: TGTGCCAGCTCCTCGGGGAGCTCCTACAATGAGCAGTTCTTC

size: .
V: TRBV7-9
D: .
J: TRBJ1-3
CDR3: CASSFSASGNTIYF
DNA: TGTGCCAGCAGCTTCTCAGCTTCTGGAAACACCATATATTTT

size: .
V: TRBV18
D: .
J: TRBJ1-4
CDR3: CASSPSLDEKLFF
DNA: TGTGCCAGCTCACCCTCGTTGGATGAAAAACTGTTTTTT

size: once
V: TRBV18
D: .
J: TRBJ2-7
CDR3: CASSPGGTYLNEQYF
DNA: TGTGCCAGCTCCCCCGGGGGAACCTACCTTAACGAGCAGTACTTC

size: once
V: TRBV21-1
D: .
J: TRBJ2-3
CDR3: CASSKEPGQGVSGTDTQYF
DNA: TGTGCCAGCAGCAAAGAACCGGGACAGGGGGTGTCGGGCACAGATACGCAGTATTTT

size: .
V: TRBV14
D: .
J: TRBJ2-2
CDR3: CASSRTSFANTGELFF
DNA: TGTGCCAGCAGCCGGACCAGCTTTGCGAACACCGGGGAGCTGTTTTTT

size: once
V: TRBV19
D: .
J: TRBJ2-2
CDR3: CASSIERSRNTGELFF
DNA: TGTGCCAGTAGTATTGAAAGATCGCGTAACACCGGGGAGCTGTTTTTT

size: .
V: TRBV5-4
D: TRBD2
J: TRBJ2-1
CDR3: CASSRGTSGRASEQFF
DNA: TGTGCCAGCAGCCGAGGGACTAGCGGGAGGGCGTCTGAGCAGTTCTTC

size: few
V: TRBV2
D: TRBD1
J: TRBJ1-6
CDR3: CASRKDRASYNSPLHF
DNA: TGTGCCAGCAGAAAAGACAGGGCCTCCTATAATTCACCCCTCCACTTT

size: .
V: TRBV6-5
D: .
J: TRBJ1-6
CDR3: CASQSTGSPLHF
DNA: TGTGCCAGCCAATCGACAGGTTCACCCCTCCACTTT

size: once
V: TRBV7-8
D: .
J: TRBJ1-1
CDR3: CASSARTVLNTEAFF
DNA: TGTGCCAGCAGCGCCAGGACAGTTTTGAACACTGAAGCTTTCTTT

size: .
V: TRBV7-2
D: .
J: TRBJ1-2
CDR3: CASSLVGLSNYGYTF
DNA: TGTGCCAGCAGCTTAGTGGGACTATCCAACTATGGCTACACCTTC

size: .
V: TRBV7-2
D: .
J: TRBJ2-2
CDR3: CASSLLSRPGVAGELFF
DNA: TGTGCCAGCAGCTTATTGTCACGGCCAGGGGTCGCCGGGGAGCTGTTTTTT

size: few
V: TRBV6-4
D: TRBD2
J: TRBJ2-1
CDR3: CASSASGLAGGTEQFF
DNA: TGTGCCAGCAGTGCCTCCGGACTAGCGGGAGGGACTGAGCAGTTCTTC

size: .
V: TRBV5-6
D: .
J: TRBJ2-2
CDR3: CASSLKGQNTGELFF
DNA: TGTGCCAGCAGCTTGAAGGGACAGAACACCGGGGAGCTGTTTTTT

size: few
V: TRBV10-3
D: .
J: TRBJ1-5
CDR3: CAISPKLDGQPQHF
DNA: TGTGCCATCAGTCCTAAATTAGACGGTCAGCCCCAGCATTTT

size: once
V: TRBV5-4
D: .
J: TRBJ2-5
CDR3: CASSAQAQETQYF
DNA: TGTGCCAGCAGCGCACAAGCGCAAGAGACCCAGTACTTC

size: .
V: TRBV4-1
D: .
J: TRBJ2-5
CDR3: CASSQAGGRIETQYF
DNA: TGCGCCAGCAGCCAAGCAGGGGGGAGGATTGAGACCCAGTACTTC

size: .
V: TRBV19
D: TRBD2
J: TRBJ2-1
CDR3: CASSMGRGGPNEQFF
DNA: TGTGCCAGTAGTATGGGGCGGGGGGGCCCCAATGAGCAGTTCTTC

size: .
V: TRBV18
D: .
J: TRBJ1-4
CDR3: CASSPPHSVNEKLFF
DNA: TGTGCCAGCTCACCACCGCACAGTGTGAATGAAAAACTGTTTTTT